This T cell receptor beta chain originates from a study of T cell responses to AZD1222 COVID-19 vaccine. Study context: Some second doses came at about 4 weeks and others at about 12 weeks; these were pooled.

V was trimmed by 7 bases and J by 0 bases, leaving 19 bases between them. This CDR3 has 17 amino acids. Germline CDR1 reads MDHEN; CDR2 reads SYDVKM. Clones were read by immunoSEQ multiplex PCR, and TCRdb kept only the in-frame ones, dropping some. The sample lists approximately 110,000 clones; approximately 85% were seen once. The sample in question was peripheral blood, obtained on day 0 of AZD1222 vaccination. This TCR was sampled from an adult in good health. The chain joins TRBV28 to TRBJ1-5; D uncertain. CDR3 sequence reads: CASTSTYGRYSNQPQHF. The CDR3 bases are TGTGCCAGCACTTCCACCTATGGGCGGTATAGCAATCAGCCCCAGCATTTT.